This T cell receptor (beta chain) emerged from a study of T cells after yellow fever vaccination. Germline lookup yields CDR1 SGHAT and CDR2 FQNNGV. This CDR3 comprises 11 residues. The germline V and J ends were trimmed by 4 bases and 6 bases, with 5 bases remaining between them. Via MiXCR, TCRdb re-called the 5' RACE reads, giving one row per CDR3 protein. The sample holds 46,000 or so distinct CDR3 sequences; more than 6% are singletons and the top ten take more than 9%. This clonotype was detected many times. Study observations and caveats: Some clonotypes, a small share, were shared between CD4 and CD8 compartments. Subsequent to the booster, the majority of primary-vaccination clones reappeared (under 98% CD4, roughly 90% CD8). Repertoires sorted by FACS could include abundant clonotypes that are contaminants from the bulk population.

V and J are TRBV11-2 and TRBJ2-3; D gene uncertain. The receptor comes from a young man who received the YFV17D yellow fever vaccine. Source: PBMCs, either bulk or a sorted T-cell subset (CD4+, CD8+, memory, or dextramer-sorted; not recorded which), taken 45 days after the yellow fever booster vaccination. CDR3 loop: CASSSSDTQYF. CDR3 nucleotides: TGTGCCAGCAGCTCTTCTGATACGCAGTATTTT.